These 3 T cell receptor beta chains came from one sample sequenced in a study of blood T cell repertoires in COVID-19. Using immunoSEQ multiplex PCR, the repertoire was profiled, and TCRdb retains in-frame clones only, with some absent. Here the sample spans fewer than 250,000 clones, roughly nine tenths being singletons. The sequencing input was peripheral blood. The source is a woman in her fifties or sixties who had recovered from COVID-19.

J is TRBJ2-1 and V is TRBV13, with D maybe TRBD2 (5 bases). Germline V CDR1 and CDR2: PRHDT, FYEKMQ (reference sequence). Trimming removed 2 bases at V and 6 bases at J, with 11 bases between. The CDR3 consists of 14 residues. In nucleotides, the CDR3 is TGTGCCAGCAGCTTACAGCCTAGCTCCAATGAGCAGTTCTTC. Translating it yields CASSLQPSSNEQFF.

The rearrangement joins TRBV27 to TRBJ1-1; TRBD1 aligns across 7 bases. Trimming took 3 bases from V and 2 from J; bases not matched to a gene: 12. Germline values: CDR1 MNHEY, CDR2 SMNVEV (reference sequence). The CDR3 has 17 residues. This chain's CDR3 is CASSFYIGSGGNTEAFF. The DNA for the CDR3 is TGTGCCAGCAGTTTTTACATCGGGTCAGGGGGTAACACTGAAGCTTTCTTT.

This rearrangement joins TRBV7-2 to TRBJ1-5, with D uncertain. The V end lost 0 bases, the J end lost 5 bases, and 14 bases lay between the germline ends. This CDR3 region has 16 residues. CDR1 is SGHTA and CDR2 is FQGNSA in the germline V gene. The CDR3: CASSLAEAGGYQPQHF. CDR3 coding DNA: TGTGCCAGCAGCTTAGCAGAGGCAGGCGGGTATCAGCCCCAGCATTTT.